These T cell receptor beta chains were read from a single sample in a study of OX40 agonist ivuxolimab in advanced cancers. The data were produced by immunoSEQ multiplex PCR, yet TCRdb's version contains in-frame clones alone and is incomplete. The sample records tens of thousands of clones, roughly 89% being singletons. This specimen consisted of CD4+ or CD8+ T cells sorted from blood, obtained in a trial of the OX40 agonist ivuxolimab. The receptors were sampled from an adult with an advanced solid tumor such as melanoma, head and neck, liver or kidney cancer. Each CDR3 is given with its conserved first and last residue. The D gene is left open where the match is weak. Clone size is stated in some rows and not others, as once, few, many or a class when expanded.

CDR3 protein	CDR3 DNA	J gene	clone size	V gene	D gene
CASSTTASGRGNEQFF	TGTGCCAGCAGTACAACCGCTAGCGGGAGGGGGAATGAGCAGTTCTTC	TRBJ2-1	.	TRBV6-6	TRBD2
CASSSGTGGHPVEQYF	TGCGCCAGCAGCTCAGGGACAGGGGGCCACCCTGTGGAGCAGTACTTC	TRBJ2-7	.	TRBV5-1	TRBD1
CASSLARSEGYTF	TGTGCCAGCAGTTTAGCCAGGAGTGAGGGCTACACCTTC	TRBJ1-2	.	TRBV27	.
CASSAYLGTGELFF	TGTGCCAGCAGTGCTTATCTGGGCACCGGGGAGCTGTTTTTT	TRBJ2-2	.	TRBV2	.
CASIISGQPRGYEQYF	TGTGCCAGCATCATCTCCGGGCAGCCCCGGGGGTACGAGCAGTACTTC	TRBJ2-7	.	TRBV28	.
CASSPGLVAKNIQYF	TGTGCCAGCTCACCAGGCCTCGTAGCCAAAAACATTCAGTACTTC	TRBJ2-4	.	TRBV18	.
CASSSTGPGGRLREQYF	TGTGCCAGCAGCTCGACAGGCCCTGGCGGGAGGTTGCGGGAGCAGTACTTC	TRBJ2-7	.	TRBV7-9	TRBD2
CASSHPGTGGSYEQYF	TGTGCCAGCAGCCACCCCGGGACAGGGGGCTCCTACGAGCAGTACTTC	TRBJ2-7	few	TRBV4-2	TRBD1
CASSPQGAMGQPQHF	TGCGCCAGCAGCCCGCAGGGGGCGATGGGACAGCCCCAGCATTTT	TRBJ1-5	.	TRBV10-1	TRBD1
CASSREAGRYGDTQYF	TGTGCCAGCAGCCGGGAGGCTGGGCGTTACGGGGATACGCAGTATTTT	TRBJ2-3	.	TRBV5-4	TRBD2
CASSRSGNTEAFF	TGCGCCAGCAGCCGATCAGGGAACACTGAAGCTTTCTTT	TRBJ1-1	.	TRBV4-1	.
CASSAEIPYEQYF	TGTGCCAGCAGTGCAGAGATCCCCTACGAGCAGTACTTC	TRBJ2-7	.	TRBV2	.
CSVRLDTGELFF	TGCAGCGTCCGCCTGGACACCGGGGAGCTGTTTTTT	TRBJ2-2	once	TRBV29-1	.
CASSLSKSGTSGSNEQFF	TGTGCCAGCAGCTTATCAAAGTCCGGGACTAGCGGGAGCAATGAGCAGTTCTTC	TRBJ2-1	.	TRBV7-8	TRBD2
CASSTTGTGVMGYGYTF	TGTGCCAGTAGTACCACCGGGACAGGGGTAATGGGGTATGGCTACACCTTC	TRBJ1-2	.	TRBV19	TRBD1